What follows is one T cell receptor beta chain and its context. One entry per CDR3 protein, without DNA, is what TCRdb gives after re-calling the 5' RACE reads. Its table lists about 180,000 distinct CDR3 sequences. This sample stems from a study of T cells expressing NK-cell markers. The specimen was blood T cells: a sorted CD56 or NKG2C T cell subset, CD4+ or CD8+ T cells, or bulk PBMC T cells (not recorded which). The receptor comes from a man aged 18-70 years in good health.

The CDR3 spells CASSTGTGGNGELFF. This chain uses TRBV7-6 with TRBJ2-2; TCRdb reports TRBD1, a call that lacks DNA to check it against. The CDR3 loop spans 15 amino acids. Germline V CDR1 and CDR2: SGHVS, FNYEAQ.